This TCR beta chain was captured by sequencing in a study of beta chain features in type 1 diabetes. Study overall: Comparable age, gender and cell yields were observed in patients relative to healthy donors. Points from the study as a whole: Researchers cautioned that cDNA sequencing could over-represent cells with high TCR expression. When VDJ junctions were examined, type 1 diabetes patients showed fewer insertions and more deletions.

Isolated RNA was reverse transcribed in full, so expressed TCRB transcripts were sequenced. Clones were sequenced by immunoSEQ multiplex PCR, and TCRdb holds only the in-frame ones, with some missing. The table includes tens of thousands of clones, 30% to 40% detected once. Stem cell-like memory, regulatory, central memory and naive CD4+ cells were sorted via CD45RO/CCR7/CD25/CD127/CD95/CD27. The CDR3 is made up of 15 amino acids. V lost 4 bases and J lost 1, with 14 bases in between. Looked up from germline, CDR1 is SGHNT and CDR2 is YYREEE (reference sequence). This clone came up a few times. No antigen is known for it.

The sequenced material came from stem cell memory CD4+ T cells from blood. This chain links TRBV5-4 with TRBJ1-1; D remains unclear. The TCR originated in a woman under 30 in good health. CDR3 protein: CASSASFQENTEAFF. In nucleotides, the CDR3 is TGTGCCAGCAGCGCCTCGTTCCAGGAGAACACTGAAGCTTTCTTT.